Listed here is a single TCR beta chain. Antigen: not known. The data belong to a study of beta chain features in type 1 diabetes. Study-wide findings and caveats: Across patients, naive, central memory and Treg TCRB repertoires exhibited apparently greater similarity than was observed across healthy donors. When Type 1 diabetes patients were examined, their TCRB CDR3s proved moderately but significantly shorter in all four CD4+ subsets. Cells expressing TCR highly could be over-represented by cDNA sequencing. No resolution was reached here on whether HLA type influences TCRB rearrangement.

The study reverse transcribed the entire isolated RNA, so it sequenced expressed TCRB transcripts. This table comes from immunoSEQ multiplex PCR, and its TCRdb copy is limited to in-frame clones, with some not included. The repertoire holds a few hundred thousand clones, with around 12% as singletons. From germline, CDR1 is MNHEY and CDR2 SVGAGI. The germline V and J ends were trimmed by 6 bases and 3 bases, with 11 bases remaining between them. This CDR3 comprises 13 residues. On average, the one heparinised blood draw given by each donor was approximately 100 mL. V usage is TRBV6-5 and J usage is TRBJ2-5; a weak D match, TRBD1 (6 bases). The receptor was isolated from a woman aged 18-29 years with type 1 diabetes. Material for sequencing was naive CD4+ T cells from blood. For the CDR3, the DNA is TGTGCCAGCAGCCGGGACACTGAAGAGACCCAGTACTTC. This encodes CASSRDTEETQYF.